The subject of this entry is one T cell receptor beta chain. This record belongs to a study of T cell responses to AZD1222 COVID-19 vaccine. V gave up 0 bases and J gave up 2 bases, with 5 bases separating them. This CDR3 has 14 residues. In germline, CDR1 is SGHRS, CDR2 YFSETQ. Profiled with immunoSEQ multiplex PCR; TCRdb holds only in-frame clones, not every one. The sample records around 110,000 clones, 80% to 95% being singletons. J is TRBJ2-2 and V is TRBV5-1; no firm D call. The receptor's source is an adult who received the AZD1222 COVID-19 vaccine. The material was peripheral blood, obtained 28 days after the second AZD1222 dose. This CDR3 is CASSLVLNTGELFF. For the CDR3, the DNA is TGCGCCAGCAGCTTGGTCCTAAACACCGGGGAGCTGTTTTTT. Combining the CDR3 with reference TRBV5-1 and TRBJ2-2 gives the whole variable domain KAGVTQTPRYLIKTRGQQVTLSCSPISGHRSVSWYQQTPGQGLQFLFEYFSETQRNKGNFPGRFSGRQFSNSRSEMNVSTLELGDSALYLCASSLVLNTGELFFGEGSRLTVL.